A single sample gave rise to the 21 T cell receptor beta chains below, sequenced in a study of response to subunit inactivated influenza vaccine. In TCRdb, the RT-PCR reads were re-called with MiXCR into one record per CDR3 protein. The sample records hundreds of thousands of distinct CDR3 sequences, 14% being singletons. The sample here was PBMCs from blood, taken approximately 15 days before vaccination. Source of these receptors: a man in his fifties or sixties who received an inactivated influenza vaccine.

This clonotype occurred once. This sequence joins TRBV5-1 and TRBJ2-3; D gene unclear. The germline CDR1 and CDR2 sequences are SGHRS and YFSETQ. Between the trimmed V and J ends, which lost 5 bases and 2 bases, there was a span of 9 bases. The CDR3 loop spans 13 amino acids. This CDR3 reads CASSPDNTDTQYF. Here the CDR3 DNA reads TGCGCCAGCAGTCCTGACAACACAGATACGCAGTATTTT.

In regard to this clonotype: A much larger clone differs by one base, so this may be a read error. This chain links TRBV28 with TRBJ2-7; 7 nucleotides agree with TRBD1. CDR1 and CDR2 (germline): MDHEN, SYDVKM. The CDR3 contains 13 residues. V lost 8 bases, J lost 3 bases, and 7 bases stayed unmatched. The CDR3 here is CASALGQNYEQYF. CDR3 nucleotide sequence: TGTGCCAGCGCCTTGGGACAGAACTACGAGCAGTACTTC.

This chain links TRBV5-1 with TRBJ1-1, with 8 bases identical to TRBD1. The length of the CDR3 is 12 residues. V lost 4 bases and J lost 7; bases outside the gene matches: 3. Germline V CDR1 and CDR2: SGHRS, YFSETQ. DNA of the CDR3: TGCGCCAGCAGCGTGACAGGGGTTGAAGCTTTCTTT. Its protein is CASSVTGVEAFF.

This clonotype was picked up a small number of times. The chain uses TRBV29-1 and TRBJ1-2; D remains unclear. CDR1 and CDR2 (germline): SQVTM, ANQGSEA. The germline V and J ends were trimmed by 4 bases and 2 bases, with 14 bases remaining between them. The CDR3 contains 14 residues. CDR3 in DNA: TGCAGCGTTGGGGCTGGGTCGGGGAACTATGGCTACACCTTC. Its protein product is CSVGAGSGNYGYTF. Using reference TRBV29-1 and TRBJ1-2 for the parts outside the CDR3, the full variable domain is SAVISQKPSRDICQRGTSLTIQCQVDSQVTMMFWYRQQPGQSLTLIATANQGSEATYESGFVIDKFPISRPNLTFSTLTVSNMSPEDSSIYLCSVGAGSGNYGYTFGSGTRLTVV.

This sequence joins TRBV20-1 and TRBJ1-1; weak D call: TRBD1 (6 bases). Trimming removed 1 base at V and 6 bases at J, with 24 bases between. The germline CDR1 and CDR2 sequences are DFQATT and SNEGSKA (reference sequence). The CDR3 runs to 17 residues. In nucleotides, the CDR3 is TGCAGTGCTAGAGTGGTGGGACAACACCAAATAGGGGCTGAAGCTTTCTTT. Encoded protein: CSARVVGQHQIGAEAFF.

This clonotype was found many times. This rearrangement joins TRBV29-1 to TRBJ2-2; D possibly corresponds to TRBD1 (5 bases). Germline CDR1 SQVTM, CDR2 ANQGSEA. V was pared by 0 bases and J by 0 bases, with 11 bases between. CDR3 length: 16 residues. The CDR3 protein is CSVEDGAGSNTGELFF. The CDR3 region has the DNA TGCAGCGTTGAAGATGGGGCAGGATCGAACACCGGGGAGCTGTTTTTT.

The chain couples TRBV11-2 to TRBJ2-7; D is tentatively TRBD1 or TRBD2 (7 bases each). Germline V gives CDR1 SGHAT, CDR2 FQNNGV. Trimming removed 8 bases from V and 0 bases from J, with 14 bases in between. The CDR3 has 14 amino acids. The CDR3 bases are TGTGCCAGCGCAGGGGGGGCCCACTCCTACGAGCAGTACTTC. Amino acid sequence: CASAGGAHSYEQYF.

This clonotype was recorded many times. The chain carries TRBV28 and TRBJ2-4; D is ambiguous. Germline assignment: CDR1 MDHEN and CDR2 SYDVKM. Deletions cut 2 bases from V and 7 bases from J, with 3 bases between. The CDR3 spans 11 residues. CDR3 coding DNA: TGTGCCAGCAGTTTAACCAACATTCAGTACTTC. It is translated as CASSLTNIQYF.

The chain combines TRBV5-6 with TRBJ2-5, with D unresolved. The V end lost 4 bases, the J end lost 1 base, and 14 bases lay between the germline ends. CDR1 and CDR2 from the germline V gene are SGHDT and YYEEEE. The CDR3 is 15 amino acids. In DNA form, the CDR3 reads TGTGCCAGCAGCATACAGAGATTGGGCCAAGAGACCCAGTACTTC. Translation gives CASSIQRLGQETQYF. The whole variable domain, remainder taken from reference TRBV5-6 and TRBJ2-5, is DAGVTQSPTHLIKTRGQQVTLRCSPKSGHDTVSWYQQALGQGPQFIFQYYEEEERQRGNFPDRFSGHQFPNYSSELNVNALLLGDSALYLCASSIQRLGQETQYFGPGTRLLVL.

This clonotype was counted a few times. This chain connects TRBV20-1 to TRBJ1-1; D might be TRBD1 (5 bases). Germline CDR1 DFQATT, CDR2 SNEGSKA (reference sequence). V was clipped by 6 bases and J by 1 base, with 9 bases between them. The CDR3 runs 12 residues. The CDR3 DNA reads TGCAGTGCAAGTACAGGGAACACTGAAGCTTTCTTT. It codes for CSASTGNTEAFF.

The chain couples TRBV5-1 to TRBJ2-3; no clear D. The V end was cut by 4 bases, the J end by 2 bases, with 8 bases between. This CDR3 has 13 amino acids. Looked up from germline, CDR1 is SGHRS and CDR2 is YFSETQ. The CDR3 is CASSHDSTDTQYF. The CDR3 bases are TGCGCCAGCAGCCACGACTCCACAGATACGCAGTATTTT. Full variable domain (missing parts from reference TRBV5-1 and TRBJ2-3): KAGVTQTPRYLIKTRGQQVTLSCSPISGHRSVSWYQQTPGQGLQFLFEYFSETQRNKGNFPGRFSGRQFSNSRSEMNVSTLELGDSALYLCASSHDSTDTQYFGPGTRLTVL.

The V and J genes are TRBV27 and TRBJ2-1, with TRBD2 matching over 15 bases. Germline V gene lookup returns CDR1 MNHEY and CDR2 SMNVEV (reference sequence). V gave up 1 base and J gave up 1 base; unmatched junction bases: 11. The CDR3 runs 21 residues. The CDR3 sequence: CASSLLVAGLAGGSSYNEQFF. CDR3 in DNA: TGTGCCAGCAGTTTATTGGTTGCCGGACTAGCGGGAGGGTCTTCCTACAATGAGCAGTTCTTC.

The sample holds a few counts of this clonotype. The CDR3 DNA sequence: TGCAGTGCAGCCCTGGACGAGCAGTACTTC. Residues: CSAALDEQYF. The chain couples TRBV20-1 to TRBJ2-7; D not certain. Trimming shortened V by 6 bases and J by 5 bases, and 8 bases separated the two germline ends. This CDR3 is built from 10 residues. CDR1 DFQATT and CDR2 SNEGSKA come from the germline V gene (reference sequence).

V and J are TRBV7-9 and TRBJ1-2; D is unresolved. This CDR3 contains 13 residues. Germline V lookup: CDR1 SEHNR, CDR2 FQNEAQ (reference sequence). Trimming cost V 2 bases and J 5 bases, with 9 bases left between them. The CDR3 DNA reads TGTGCCAGCAGCTTAAAAATGGAATATGGCTACACCTTC. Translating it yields CASSLKMEYGYTF.

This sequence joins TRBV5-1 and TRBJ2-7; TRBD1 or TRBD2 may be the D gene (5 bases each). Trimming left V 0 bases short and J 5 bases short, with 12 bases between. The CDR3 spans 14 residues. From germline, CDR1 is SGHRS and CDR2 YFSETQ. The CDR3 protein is CASSLEGRDHEQYF. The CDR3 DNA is TGCGCCAGCAGCTTGGAAGGCAGGGACCACGAGCAGTACTTC.

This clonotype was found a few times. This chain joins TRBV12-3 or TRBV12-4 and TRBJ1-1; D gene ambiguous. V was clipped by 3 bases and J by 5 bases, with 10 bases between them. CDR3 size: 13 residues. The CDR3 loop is CASSLGFGTEAFF. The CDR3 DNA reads TGTGCCAGCAGTTTGGGTTTCGGAACTGAAGCTTTCTTT.

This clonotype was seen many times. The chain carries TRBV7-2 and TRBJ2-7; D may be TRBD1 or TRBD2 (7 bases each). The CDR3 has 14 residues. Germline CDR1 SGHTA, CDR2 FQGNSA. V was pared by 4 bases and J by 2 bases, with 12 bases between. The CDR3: CASSYQGGPYEQYF. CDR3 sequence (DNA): TGTGCCAGCAGCTATCAGGGGGGGCCCTACGAGCAGTACTTC.

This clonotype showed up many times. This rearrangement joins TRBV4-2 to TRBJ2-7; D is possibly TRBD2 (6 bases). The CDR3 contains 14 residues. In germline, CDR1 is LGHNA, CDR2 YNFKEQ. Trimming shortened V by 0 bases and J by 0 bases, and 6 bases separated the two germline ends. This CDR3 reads CASSQEGGSYEQYF. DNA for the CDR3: TGTGCCAGCAGCCAAGAGGGGGGCTCCTACGAGCAGTACTTC.

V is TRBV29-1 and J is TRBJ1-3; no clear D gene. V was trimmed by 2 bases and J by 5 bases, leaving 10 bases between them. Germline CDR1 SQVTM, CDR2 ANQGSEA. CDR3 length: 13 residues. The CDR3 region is CSVERGRRNTIYF. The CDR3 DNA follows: TGCAGCGTTGAACGGGGTCGGAGAAACACCATATATTTT.

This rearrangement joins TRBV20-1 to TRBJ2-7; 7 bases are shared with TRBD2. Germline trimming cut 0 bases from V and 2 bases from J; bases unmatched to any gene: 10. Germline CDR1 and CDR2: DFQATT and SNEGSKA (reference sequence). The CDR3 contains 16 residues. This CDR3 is CSARDTGRRPTYEQYF. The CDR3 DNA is TGCAGTGCTAGAGATACCGGGAGGCGTCCCACCTACGAGCAGTACTTC.

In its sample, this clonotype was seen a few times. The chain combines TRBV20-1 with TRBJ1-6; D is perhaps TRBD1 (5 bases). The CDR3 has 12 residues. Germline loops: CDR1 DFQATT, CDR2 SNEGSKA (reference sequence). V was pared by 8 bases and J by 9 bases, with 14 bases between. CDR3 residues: CSTLGEASPLHF. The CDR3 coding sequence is TGCAGTACCCTAGGGGAGGCTTCACCCCTCCACTTT.